This TCR beta chain was documented in a study of cytomegalovirus exposure and HLA in healthy donors. The PCR employed 60 Vbeta primers together with 13 Jbeta primers. Profiled with immunoSEQ multiplex PCR; TCRdb holds only in-frame clones, not every one. The sample carries about 160,000 clones, nearly 80% recorded once. The CDR3 loop spans 15 amino acids. CDR1 MNHNS and CDR2 SASEGT come from the germline V gene. V trimming: 7 bases; J trimming: 5 bases; junction bases outside the gene matches: 13. This chain joins TRBV6-1 and TRBJ2-5; 7 bases align to TRBD1. Sequenced: PBMCs. This sequence was found in a man between 18 and 35 years old in good health and CMV-seropositive. The CDR3 sequence is CASNPRGTVGETQYF. CDR3 in DNA: TGTGCCAGCAACCCAAGGGGGACAGTCGGGGAGACCCAGTACTTC.